The rows below give T cell receptor beta chains drawn from one sample of a study of blood T cell repertoires in COVID-19. Profiling relied on immunoSEQ multiplex PCR, and the TCRdb table lists in-frame clones only, not all of them. Of about 180,000 clones listed, about 86% are singletons. Sequencing was done on a sample of peripheral blood. These receptors were collected from a young woman with active or convalescent COVID-19. CDR3s include the opening cysteine and the closing phenylalanine or tryptophan. The D gene is left open where the match is weak. The size of a clone is reported for some rows only, either as once, few or many, or as a class for expanded clones.

CDR3 length: 13; J gene: TRBJ2-7; D gene: -; V gene: TRBV5-6; clone size: -; CDR3 protein: CASSLAGFEEQYF; CDR3 DNA: TGTGCCAGCAGCTTGGCGGGGTTCGAAGAGCAGTACTTC
CDR3 length: 12; J gene: TRBJ1-2; D gene: -; V gene: TRBV19; clone size: -; CDR3 protein: CASKPDYYGYTF; CDR3 DNA: TGTGCCAGTAAGCCCGACTACTATGGCTACACCTTC
CDR3 length: 13; J gene: TRBJ1-1; D gene: -; V gene: TRBV27; clone size: -; CDR3 protein: CASSLWQGTEAFF; CDR3 DNA: TGTGCCAGCAGTTTATGGCAGGGCACTGAAGCTTTCTTT
CDR3 length: 12; J gene: TRBJ2-1; D gene: -; V gene: TRBV6-1; clone size: -; CDR3 protein: CASSERGNEQFF; CDR3 DNA: TGTGCCAGCAGTGAACGCGGCAATGAGCAGTTCTTC
CDR3 length: 15; J gene: TRBJ1-2; D gene: TRBD1; V gene: TRBV19; clone size: -; CDR3 protein: CASSTTGGVNYGYTF; CDR3 DNA: TGTGCCAGTAGTACTACAGGGGGAGTTAACTATGGCTACACCTTC
CDR3 length: 16; J gene: TRBJ1-2; D gene: TRBD1; V gene: TRBV18; clone size: -; CDR3 protein: CASSPTGTDLNYGYTF; CDR3 DNA: TGTGCCAGCTCCCCGACCGGGACAGACCTAAACTATGGCTACACCTTC
CDR3 length: 15; J gene: TRBJ2-1; D gene: TRBD2; V gene: TRBV11-2; clone size: -; CDR3 protein: CASSLVSGRAHEQFF; CDR3 DNA: TGTGCCAGCAGCTTAGTTAGCGGGAGGGCCCATGAGCAGTTCTTC
CDR3 length: 16; J gene: TRBJ2-5; D gene: TRBD2; V gene: TRBV3-1/TRBV3-2; clone size: few; CDR3 protein: CASSPRGGTNGKTQYF; CDR3 DNA: TGTGCCAGCAGCCCGAGGGGCGGGACTAACGGAAAGACCCAGTACTTC
CDR3 length: 14; J gene: TRBJ1-5; D gene: TRBD1; V gene: TRBV6-2/TRBV6-3; clone size: -; CDR3 protein: CASSYRTGSQPQHF; CDR3 DNA: TGTGCCAGCAGTTACAGGACAGGGAGCCAGCCCCAGCATTTT
CDR3 length: 12; J gene: TRBJ1-1; D gene: -; V gene: TRBV19; clone size: -; CDR3 protein: CASSFSNTEAFF; CDR3 DNA: TGTGCCAGTAGTTTTTCTAACACTGAAGCTTTCTTT
CDR3 length: 13; J gene: TRBJ2-3; D gene: TRBD1; V gene: TRBV7-8; clone size: -; CDR3 protein: CASGGQASDTQYF; CDR3 DNA: TGTGCCAGCGGGGGACAGGCTTCAGATACGCAGTATTTT
CDR3 length: 14; J gene: TRBJ2-2; D gene: TRBD1; V gene: TRBV30; clone size: -; CDR3 protein: CASSRDSLTGELFF; CDR3 DNA: TGTGCCTCGTCCCGGGACAGCCTCACCGGGGAGCTGTTTTTT
CDR3 length: 15; J gene: TRBJ2-3; D gene: TRBD1; V gene: TRBV19; clone size: -; CDR3 protein: CASSQDRSSTDTQYF; CDR3 DNA: TGTGCCAGTAGTCAGGACAGGTCTAGCACAGATACGCAGTATTTT
CDR3 length: 19; J gene: TRBJ2-2; D gene: TRBD2; V gene: TRBV7-8; clone size: -; CDR3 protein: CASSLGTSGVIANTGELFF; CDR3 DNA: TGTGCCAGCAGCTTGGGGACTAGCGGGGTGATCGCGAACACCGGGGAGCTGTTTTTT
CDR3 length: 14; J gene: TRBJ1-1; D gene: TRBD1; V gene: TRBV7-2; clone size: -; CDR3 protein: CASSSGQGTTEAFF; CDR3 DNA: TGTGCCAGCAGCTCTGGACAGGGGACCACTGAAGCTTTCTTT
CDR3 length: 15; J gene: TRBJ2-7; D gene: TRBD2; V gene: TRBV5-1; clone size: -; CDR3 protein: CASSLSGGASYEQYF; CDR3 DNA: TGCGCCAGCAGCTTGAGCGGGGGGGCATCCTACGAGCAGTACTTC
CDR3 length: 16; J gene: TRBJ1-6; D gene: -; V gene: TRBV2; clone size: -; CDR3 protein: CASRPLTSSYNSPLHF; CDR3 DNA: TGTGCCAGCAGGCCCCTAACGAGCTCCTATAATTCACCCCTCCACTTT
CDR3 length: 14; J gene: TRBJ2-6; D gene: -; V gene: TRBV19; clone size: -; CDR3 protein: CASSILSGANVLTF; CDR3 DNA: TGTGCCAGTAGTATCCTTTCTGGGGCCAACGTCCTGACTTTC
CDR3 length: 14; J gene: TRBJ1-6; D gene: TRBD1; V gene: TRBV5-3; clone size: -; CDR3 protein: CARSSDRERRPLHF; CDR3 DNA: TGTGCCAGAAGCTCCGACAGGGAGAGAAGGCCCCTCCACTTT
CDR3 length: 14; J gene: TRBJ2-1; D gene: TRBD2; V gene: TRBV24-1; clone size: -; CDR3 protein: CATSSSGGYNEQFF; CDR3 DNA: TGTGCCACCAGTTCCAGCGGGGGCTACAATGAGCAGTTCTTC
CDR3 length: 17; J gene: TRBJ2-7; D gene: TRBD2; V gene: TRBV5-8; clone size: -; CDR3 protein: CASSRDVRWEGPYEQYF; CDR3 DNA: TGTGCCAGCAGCCGAGACGTAAGATGGGAGGGCCCCTACGAGCAGTACTTC
CDR3 length: 14; J gene: TRBJ1-2; D gene: -; V gene: TRBV7-9; clone size: -; CDR3 protein: CASSPLTANYGYTF; CDR3 DNA: TGTGCCAGCAGCCCGTTGACAGCTAACTATGGCTACACCTTC
CDR3 length: 12; J gene: TRBJ1-2; D gene: -; V gene: TRBV2; clone size: -; CDR3 protein: CASKAGNYGYTF; CDR3 DNA: TGTGCCAGCAAAGCGGGGAACTATGGCTACACCTTC
CDR3 length: 13; J gene: TRBJ1-5; D gene: -; V gene: TRBV19; clone size: -; CDR3 protein: CASSQGRYQPQHF; CDR3 DNA: TGTGCCAGTAGTCAGGGCCGCTATCAGCCCCAGCATTTT
CDR3 length: 16; J gene: TRBJ2-5; D gene: TRBD2; V gene: TRBV15; clone size: -; CDR3 protein: CATSRRSGGPEETQYF; CDR3 DNA: TGTGCCACCAGCAGACGTTCGGGGGGGCCAGAAGAGACCCAGTACTTC
CDR3 length: 15; J gene: TRBJ2-1; D gene: TRBD1; V gene: TRBV18; clone size: -; CDR3 protein: CASSSTGVSYNEQFF; CDR3 DNA: TGTGCCAGCTCATCCACAGGGGTTTCCTACAATGAGCAGTTCTTC
CDR3 length: 14; J gene: TRBJ1-1; D gene: -; V gene: TRBV2; clone size: -; CDR3 protein: CASRAGRMNTEAFF; CDR3 DNA: TGTGCCAGCAGGGCGGGACGAATGAACACTGAAGCTTTCTTT
CDR3 length: 15; J gene: TRBJ2-4; D gene: TRBD1; V gene: TRBV9; clone size: -; CDR3 protein: CASSAEGAQGYIQYF; CDR3 DNA: TGTGCCAGCAGCGCTGAGGGGGCCCAGGGATACATTCAGTACTTC
CDR3 length: 14; J gene: TRBJ2-3; D gene: -; V gene: TRBV18; clone size: -; CDR3 protein: CASSTLGATDTQYF; CDR3 DNA: TGTGCCAGCTCCACACTGGGAGCCACAGATACGCAGTATTTT
CDR3 length: 14; J gene: TRBJ1-2; D gene: -; V gene: TRBV30; clone size: -; CDR3 protein: CAWSVLGGYYGYTF; CDR3 DNA: TGTGCCTGGAGTGTACTCGGGGGATACTATGGCTACACCTTC
CDR3 length: 14; J gene: TRBJ2-7; D gene: -; V gene: TRBV5-6; clone size: few; CDR3 protein: CASSLVKEIYEQYF; CDR3 DNA: TGTGCCAGCAGCTTGGTCAAGGAGATCTACGAGCAGTACTTC
CDR3 length: 17; J gene: TRBJ2-4; D gene: TRBD2; V gene: TRBV3-1/TRBV3-2; clone size: -; CDR3 protein: CASSQGASGGQKNIQYF; CDR3 DNA: TGTGCCAGCAGCCAAGGGGCTAGCGGGGGGCAAAAAAACATTCAGTACTTC